This passage covers 11 T cell receptor beta chains from one sample sequenced in a study of blood T cell repertoires in COVID-19. Generated by immunoSEQ multiplex PCR, the TCRdb table keeps only in-frame clones and is missing some. The sample holds some 270,000 clones; 84% are singletons and the top ten take roughly 1.4%. Sequenced input: peripheral blood. Receptors were obtained from a woman aged 40 to 50 who had recovered from COVID-19.

The V call is TRBV14, the J call TRBJ2-1, with TRBD1 matching over 11 bases. With V trimmed by 4 bases and J by 9 bases, 8 bases remained unmatched. This CDR3 region has 15 residues. CDR1 is SGHDN and CDR2 is FVKESK in the germline V gene. The CDR3 coding sequence is TGTGCCAGCAGCCGCTTAGGGACAGGGGGATTTGAGCAGTTCTTC. Translation gives CASSRLGTGGFEQFF.

A word on this clone: The sample has other DNA sequences that encode this CDR3 too. The V gene is TRBV7-2, the J gene TRBJ1-6; maybe TRBD1 (6 bases). V shed 3 bases and J shed 7 bases, with 10 bases lying between them. Germline loops: CDR1 SGHTA, CDR2 FQGNSA. The CDR3 spans 14 residues. The chain's CDR3 is CASSFKQGNSPLHF. CDR3 bases: TGTGCCAGCAGCTTTAAACAGGGCAATTCACCCCTCCACTTT.

This chain uses TRBV18 with TRBJ1-2; 10 nucleotides align to TRBD1. The CDR3 runs to 14 residues. Unmatched junction bases numbered 1, after V lost 1 base and J lost 5 bases. Germline CDR1 is KGHSH and CDR2 is LQKENI. This CDR3 reads CASSPRDRGYGYTF. CDR3 bases: TGTGCCAGCTCACCACGGGACAGGGGTTATGGCTACACCTTC.

The chain recombines TRBV30 with TRBJ2-7; 9 bases map to TRBD1. The junction had 8 bases not matched to a gene; V was cut back by 4 bases and J by 4 bases. Germline CDR1 and CDR2: GTSNPN and SVGIG (reference sequence). This CDR3 has 14 amino acids. The CDR3 is CAWTGQGNEYEQYF. CDR3 in DNA: TGTGCCTGGACGGGACAGGGTAACGAGTACGAGCAGTACTTC.

The sample holds one count of this clone. V and J are TRBV18 and TRBJ1-3, with D uncertain. The CDR3 has 15 residues. Germline V gene data show CDR1 as KGHSH and CDR2 as LQKENI. Trimming took off 3 bases at V and 3 bases at J, with 12 bases between the two ends. CDR3 region: CASSPSVSVGNTIYF. The CDR3 nucleotides read TGTGCCAGCTCACCCTCCGTTTCAGTTGGAAACACCATATATTTT.

The sample holds a few counts of this clone. The rearrangement uses TRBV20-1 and TRBJ1-1, with TRBD1 matching over 8 bases. This CDR3 is built from 11 residues. Per germline, CDR1 DFQATT and CDR2 SNEGSKA (reference sequence). With V trimmed by 5 bases and J by 11 bases, 7 bases remained unmatched. The CDR3 protein is CSAPRQGRAFF. CDR3 bases: TGCAGTGCTCCCCGACAGGGGCGGGCTTTCTTT.

The chain has TRBV12-5 and TRBJ2-5; TRBD2 matches 9 bases. This CDR3 comprises 13 residues. Trimming took 6 bases from V and 6 from J; bases not matched to a gene: 5. The germline V gene encodes CDR1 LGHNT and CDR2 FRNRAP. CDR3 in DNA: TGTGCTAGTGGCTCTAGCGGGGAAAAGACCCAGTACTTC. Its translation is CASGSSGEKTQYF.

The chain recombines TRBV5-1 with TRBJ2-1, with D perhaps matching TRBD2 (5 bases). The length of the CDR3 is 14 residues. Per germline, CDR1 SGHRS and CDR2 YFSETQ. V was trimmed by 4 bases and J by 5 bases, leaving 13 bases between them. The CDR3 bases are TGCGCCAGCAGCGAGGGATTCGGTAACAATGAGCAGTTCTTC. It encodes CASSEGFGNNEQFF.

V gene TRBV5-5 combines with J gene TRBJ1-5; 7 nucleotides agree with TRBD1. Germline assignment: CDR1 SGHKS and CDR2 YYEKEE (reference sequence). V lost 0 bases and J lost 5; bases outside the gene matches: 5. This CDR3 contains 15 residues. The CDR3: CASSLVSGGYQPQHF. The DNA of the CDR3 is TGTGCCAGCAGCTTGGTGTCAGGGGGTTATCAGCCCCAGCATTTT.

V gene TRBV5-4 combines with J gene TRBJ2-1; the match to TRBD2 covers 11 bases. This CDR3 has 15 residues. Germline V gives CDR1 SGHNT, CDR2 YYREEE (reference sequence). Trimming cost V 5 bases and J 4 bases; bases outside gene matches: 5. CDR3 region: CASSLAGGLYNEQFF. The CDR3, as DNA: TGTGCCAGCAGTTTAGCGGGGGGGCTTTACAATGAGCAGTTCTTC.

The chain carries TRBV4-1 and TRBJ1-4, with TRBD1 matching 9 bases. CDR1 and CDR2 (germline): MGHRA, YSYEKL. There are 16 residues in the CDR3. Trimming cost V 5 bases and J 1 base; bases outside gene matches: 5. CDR3 region: CASSSGTGITNEKLFF. In DNA, the CDR3 is TGCGCCAGCAGCTCAGGGACAGGGATAACTAATGAAAAACTGTTTTTT.